This T cell receptor (beta chain) was retrieved from a study of blood T cell repertoires in COVID-19. Whole-study context: The origin of the acute and convalescent COVID-19 samples was the United States, Italy and Spain. Sources were T cells, B-cell-depleted T cells, or PBMCs; the material itself was cDNA or gDNA.

V gave up 3 bases and J gave up 0 bases; unmatched junction bases: 3. This CDR3 spans 16 amino acids. The germline gives CDR1 LGHDT, CDR2 YNNKEL (reference sequence). In the original workflow: Reference gene primers were amplified, and this amplification served to estimate nucleated cell counts. Libraries were prepared by immunoSEQ multiplex PCR; TCRdb keeps only in-frame clonotypes and omits some of them. V and J calls plus clone size are reproduced from that table; the DNA served to infer D and trimming. The sample includes about 300,000 clones, about 83% of them seen just once. This clone was observed a few times.

The sequence was collected from a woman in her 50s with acute or convalescent COVID-19. The rearrangement joins TRBV3-1 (or the pseudogene TRBV3-2) to TRBJ1-5; 9 bases align to TRBD1. The source material was peripheral blood. Written as DNA, the CDR3 is TGTGCCAGCAGCCAGGACAGGGGCTATAGCAATCAGCCCCAGCATTTT. Translated, it gives CASSQDRGYSNQPQHF.